This entry is about one TCR beta chain. TCRdb keeps only in-frame clones here, not all; method: immunoSEQ multiplex PCR. The sample contains about 41,000 clones, more than 60% of which appear only once. The data belong to a study of immune evolution from preneoplasia to lung adenocarcinoma. V lost 1 base and J lost 4, with 12 bases in between. Per the germline V gene, CDR1 is SGHRS and CDR2 is YFSETQ. The CDR3 contains 15 residues. The chain is built from TRBV5-1 and TRBJ2-1, with a possible D match to TRBD2 (5 bases). The TCR sequence derives from a person between 60 and 69 years old with lung adenocarcinoma. The sequenced material came from FFPE invasive lung adenocarcinoma tissue. The CDR3 bases are TGCGCCAGCAGCTTGAGTCCCGGGGATTACAATGAGCAGTTCTTC. Translated, it gives CASSLSPGDYNEQFF. Full variable domain (missing parts from reference TRBV5-1 and TRBJ2-1): KAGVTQTPRYLIKTRGQQVTLSCSPISGHRSVSWYQQTPGQGLQFLFEYFSETQRNKGNFPGRFSGRQFSNSRSEMNVSTLELGDSALYLCASSLSPGDYNEQFFGPGTRLTVL.